The entry below gives a single T cell receptor beta chain sequence along with its context. Its antigen is still unknown. These data are taken from a study of CD4 T cells in relation to SARS-CoV-2 and coronaviruses. Overall study: ViraFEST: approximately 10-day antigen culture of PBMCs, then TCR beta CDR3 sequencing.

Notes on the study in general: This crossreactivity analysis covered spike protein alone, no other viral proteins.

Measured with immunoSEQ multiplex PCR; TCRdb has only the in-frame clones, and not every one. Here the sample spans tens of thousands of clones, around three quarters being singletons. V was trimmed by 0 bases and J by 0 bases, leaving 8 bases between them. Germline assignment: CDR1 LGHNA and CDR2 YNFKEQ. The CDR3 runs 16 residues. The unexposed donors gave CD4+ T cells in about 2010-2019, prior to COVID-19. After about ten days of culture, CD4+ T cells were isolated. Cells permitting, SARS-CoV-2 S/N and four cold-coronavirus spikes were tested on unexposed-donor CD4+ T cells. The receptor's source is a human donor in good health. The rearrangement joins TRBV4-2 to TRBJ2-2, with D unresolved. The sequencing sample was made of CD4+ T cells from PBMCs, cultured in vitro. CDR3 bases: TGTGCCAGCAGCCAAGAATTGCACGCGAACACCGGGGAGCTGTTTTTT. Translating it yields CASSQELHANTGELFF.